The 26 T cell receptor beta chains below all came from one sample that was sequenced in a study of T-cell reconstitution after alpha-beta-depleted transplantation in children. As it was prepared, the TCRbeta library received unique molecular identifiers. TCRdb reprocessed the PCR reads via MiXCR and lists one record per CDR3 protein. Of some 640,000 distinct CDR3 sequences in the sample, approximately 15% were seen once. The sample consisted of PBMCs from the stem cell graft donor, taken from the stem cell graft. The receptor source for this set is a human donor who donated a stem cell graft to a child with acute myeloid leukemia.

This clonotype came up a few times. The CDR3 spells CASSYRLAGPSTDTQYF. DNA for the CDR3: TGTGCCAGCAGTTACCGACTAGCGGGGCCAAGCACAGATACGCAGTATTTT. The chain uses TRBV6-5 and TRBJ2-3; 11 bases are a match to TRBD2. The V gene end was trimmed by 2 bases and the J gene end by 0 bases; junction bases not matched to a gene: 4. The CDR3 has 17 residues. The germline gives CDR1 MNHEY, CDR2 SVGAGI.

This clonotype was detected many times. This chain uses TRBV27 with TRBJ1-5; 10 nucleotides line up with TRBD1. V lost 6 bases to trimming and J lost 2 bases; unmatched junction nucleotides: 10. The CDR3 spans 17 residues. The germline gives CDR1 MNHEY, CDR2 SMNVEV (reference sequence). CDR3 DNA: TGTGCCAGCAGCTTTACCGGGACAGGGGTTGGCAATCAGCCCCAGCATTTT. Translated: CASSFTGTGVGNQPQHF.

The chain has TRBV2 and TRBJ2-1; D remains unclear. The CDR3 loop spans 12 amino acids. Germline CDR1 reads SNHLY; CDR2 reads FYNNEI. Trimming shortened V by 5 bases and J by 5 bases, and 7 bases separated the two germline ends. CDR3 nucleotides: TGTGCCAGCAGTTGGAGCGACAATGAGCAGTTCTTC. Its translation: CASSWSDNEQFF.

This clonotype was counted between two and nine times. The V call is TRBV12-3 or TRBV12-4, the J call TRBJ1-2; the D is unclear. V was cut by 6 bases and J by 6 bases, with 14 bases left in between. This CDR3 comprises 13 residues. In DNA, the CDR3 is TGTGCCAGCAGCTCCGCCCTGGGGAATGGCTACACCTTC. Translating gives CASSSALGNGYTF.

This clonotype was observed many times. The V gene is TRBV6-5, the J gene TRBJ1-1, with D unresolved. Germline CDR1 reads MNHEY; CDR2 reads SVGAGI. CDR3 length: 13 amino acids. The V end lost 2 bases, the J end lost 7 bases, and 11 bases lay between the germline ends. CDR3: CASSYPGRVEAFF. DNA for the CDR3: TGTGCCAGCAGTTACCCAGGACGGGTTGAAGCTTTCTTT.

This clonotype was recorded a few times. The gene calls are TRBV7-2 and TRBJ2-7, with TRBD2 identical over 8 bases. CDR3 length: 15 residues. Unmatched junction bases numbered 9, after V lost 5 bases and J lost 3 bases. In germline, CDR1 is SGHTA, CDR2 FQGNSA. CDR3 loop: CASSPQRGPFYEQYF. CDR3 nucleotide sequence: TGTGCCAGCAGCCCACAGCGGGGGCCCTTCTACGAGCAGTACTTC.

The chain combines TRBV9 with TRBJ2-1, with 10 positions matching TRBD2. With V trimmed by 0 bases and J by 5 bases, 11 bases remained unmatched. CDR3 length: 18 residues. Germline lookup yields CDR1 SGDLS and CDR2 YYNGEE. This CDR3 is CASSVEASGGYLDNEQFF. DNA for the CDR3: TGTGCCAGCAGCGTAGAGGCTAGCGGGGGTTACCTAGACAATGAGCAGTTCTTC. Full variable domain (missing parts from reference TRBV9 and TRBJ2-1): DSGVTQTPKHLITATGQRVTLRCSPRSGDLSVYWYQQSLDQGLQFLIQYYNGEERAKGNILERFSAQQFPDLHSELNLSSLELGDSALYFCASSVEASGGYLDNEQFFGPGTRLTVL.

The chain is built from TRBV30 and TRBJ2-7, with 11 bases aligning to TRBD2. CDR1 GTSNPN and CDR2 SVGIG come from the germline V gene (reference sequence). After removal of 7 bases from V and 3 bases from J, the junction contained 5 bases not matched to a gene. The CDR3 has 13 amino acids. CDR3 sequence: CAFRLAGSYEQYF. The CDR3 DNA is TGTGCCTTCCGACTAGCGGGGAGCTACGAGCAGTACTTC.

This clonotype was seen repeatedly, ten times or more. The rearrangement links TRBV12-3 or TRBV12-4 to TRBJ1-1; D uncertain. CDR3 length: 13 residues. The V and J ends lost 3 bases and 0 bases respectively, with 5 bases between them. In DNA form, the CDR3 reads TGTGCCAGCAGTTTCTTCTTGAACACTGAAGCTTTCTTT. Amino acids: CASSFFLNTEAFF.

This clonotype was seen ten or more times. The rearrangement links TRBV12-3 or TRBV12-4 to TRBJ1-5; D gene ambiguous. The CDR3 is 12 amino acids. Trimming shortened V by 6 bases and J by 6 bases, and 9 bases separated the two germline ends. The CDR3 reads CASSRSFQPQHF. In nucleotides, the CDR3 is TGTGCCAGCAGCCGAAGTTTTCAGCCCCAGCATTTT.

This clonotype has at least ten counts. This chain uses TRBV29-1 with TRBJ1-3, with 7 bases that match TRBD1. Per the germline V gene, CDR1 is SQVTM and CDR2 is ANQGSEA. There are 14 residues in the CDR3. The junction had 4 bases not matched to a gene; V was cut back by 1 base and J by 4 bases. The CDR3 loop reads CSVEVRDRGNTIYF. The CDR3 region has the DNA TGCAGCGTTGAAGTCCGGGACAGAGGAAACACCATATATTTT. Variable domain in full (rest from reference TRBV29-1 and TRBJ1-3): SAVISQKPSRDICQRGTSLTIQCQVDSQVTMMFWYRQQPGQSLTLIATANQGSEATYESGFVIDKFPISRPNLTFSTLTVSNMSPEDSSIYLCSVEVRDRGNTIYFGEGSWLTVV.

In this sample, this clonotype turned up many times. The rearrangement links TRBV20-1 to TRBJ2-1; 9 nucleotides match TRBD1. The V and J ends lost 1 base and 9 bases, in that order; junction bases with no gene match: 7. Per germline, CDR1 DFQATT and CDR2 SNEGSKA (reference sequence). The CDR3 is made up of 14 amino acids. Here the CDR3 DNA reads TGCAGTGCTAGAGCCGGGACAGGGACCGGTGAGCAGTTCTTC. It encodes CSARAGTGTGEQFF.

This clonotype turned up a few times. The V call is TRBV5-1, the J call TRBJ2-5; 8 bases are shared with TRBD1. This CDR3 has 16 amino acids. V lost 1 base to trimming and J lost 1 base; unmatched junction nucleotides: 6. Per the germline V gene, CDR1 is SGHRS and CDR2 is YFSETQ. The CDR3 sequence is CASSLIGGQAQETQYF. In nucleotides, the CDR3 is TGCGCCAGCAGCTTGATCGGGGGACAGGCCCAAGAGACCCAGTACTTC.

The chain couples TRBV29-1 to TRBJ2-2; 7 bases agree with TRBD1. From germline, CDR1 is SQVTM and CDR2 ANQGSEA. The CDR3 extends over 12 amino acids. V dropped 7 bases and J dropped 7; count of bases not matched to a gene: 6. CDR3 DNA: TGCAGCGGCCGACAGGGAATCGGGGAGCTGTTTTTT. It specifies CSGRQGIGELFF.

This clonotype was recorded at least ten times. The gene calls are TRBV20-1 and TRBJ1-5; D remains ambiguous. Trimming stripped 6 bases from V and 5 bases from J, with 20 bases between. Germline V gene sequence: CDR1 DFQATT, CDR2 SNEGSKA (reference sequence). This CDR3 spans 15 amino acids. The CDR3 sequence is CSARARRPWDQPQHF. The CDR3 nucleotides read TGCAGTGCCCGAGCACGGCGGCCCTGGGATCAGCCCCAGCATTTT.

This clonotype was recorded many times. The chain joins TRBV29-1 to TRBJ2-5; 10 bases are a match to TRBD2. This CDR3 is 13 amino acids long. Germline assignment: CDR1 SQVTM and CDR2 ANQGSEA. V gave up 6 bases and J gave up 4 bases; unmatched junction bases: 5. The CDR3 bases are TGCAGCGTCCCCGGACTAGCGGTAGAGACCCAGTACTTC. Protein product: CSVPGLAVETQYF.

The chain couples TRBV7-6 to TRBJ1-1, with TRBD1 matching 10 bases. The germline V gene encodes CDR1 SGHVS and CDR2 FNYEAQ. This CDR3 region has 14 residues. With 5 bases clipped from V and 6 bases from J, the junction kept 6 bases outside the gene matches. The CDR3 sequence: CASSPRTGGSEAFF. For the CDR3, the DNA is TGTGCCAGCAGCCCCCGGACAGGGGGGTCTGAAGCTTTCTTT.

Only a few counts were recorded for this clonotype. This sequence joins TRBV5-1 and TRBJ2-3, with D possibly being TRBD1 (6 bases). CDR3 length: 15 amino acids. The germline V gene has CDR1 SGHRS and CDR2 YFSETQ. With 1 base removed from V and 5 bases from J, the gap between germline ends came to 14 bases. Written as DNA, the CDR3 is TGCGCCAGCAGCTTGTTTCAGGGGCCTGAAGATACGCAGTATTTT. Protein product: CASSLFQGPEDTQYF.

This chain joins TRBV12-3 or TRBV12-4 and TRBJ2-3; 9 nucleotides agree with TRBD1. V gave up 5 bases and J gave up 4 bases; unmatched junction bases: 7. The CDR3 contains 15 residues. The CDR3 loop reads CASSEPGQGSDTQYF. The CDR3 bases are TGTGCCAGCAGTGAACCGGGACAGGGTTCAGATACGCAGTATTTT.

This clonotype was seen ten or more times. The rearrangement links TRBV15 to TRBJ1-5; D is unresolved. CDR3 length: 15 residues. CDR1 and CDR2 from the germline V gene are LNHNV and YYDKDF (reference sequence). The V end lost 5 bases, the J end lost 6 bases, and 17 bases lay between the germline ends. CDR3: CATSLYDGLGQPQHF. CDR3 sequence (DNA): TGTGCCACCAGCCTTTACGACGGGCTAGGTCAGCCCCAGCATTTT.

This clonotype appeared a few times. The chain uses TRBV7-2 and TRBJ2-5; D tentatively reads TRBD1 or TRBD2 (7 bases each). Trimming took off 4 bases at V and 2 bases at J, with 14 bases between the two ends. Germline V gives CDR1 SGHTA, CDR2 FQGNSA. CDR3 size: 15 residues. The DNA of the CDR3 is TGTGCCAGCAGCTCCCAGGGGGGGAATCAAGAGACCCAGTACTTC. Translating it yields CASSSQGGNQETQYF.

This clonotype was observed a few times. The chain is built from TRBV12-3 or TRBV12-4 and TRBJ1-5, with 9 bases fitting TRBD1. V was clipped by 8 bases and J by 5 bases; unmatched bases: 7. CDR3 size: 14 residues. In nucleotides, the CDR3 is TGTGCCAGCGGGCCTCGACAGGGGGATCAGCCCCAGCATTTT. Translating gives CASGPRQGDQPQHF.

The chain uses TRBV4-2 and TRBJ2-3; 7 nucleotides match TRBD2. In germline, CDR1 is LGHNA, CDR2 YNFKEQ. Germline trimming cut 2 bases from V and 6 bases from J; bases unmatched to any gene: 2. This CDR3 comprises 13 residues. The chain's CDR3 is CASSQRGVDTQYF. CDR3 DNA: TGTGCCAGCAGCCAACGGGGGGTGGATACGCAGTATTTT.

A few counts support this clonotype. The chain is built from TRBV15 and TRBJ1-1; D may be TRBD1 (5 bases). The V gene lost 3 bases and the J gene lost 2 bases, with 16 bases spanning the gap. CDR1 LNHNV and CDR2 YYDKDF come from the germline V gene (reference sequence). The CDR3 covers 16 residues. The CDR3 DNA reads as TGTGCCACCAGCAGCCCCCTCTGGGACGATAACACTGAAGCTTTCTTT. It specifies CATSSPLWDDNTEAFF. Full variable domain (missing parts from reference TRBV15 and TRBJ1-1): DAMVIQNPRYQVTQFGKPVTLSCSQTLNHNVMYWYQQKSSQAPKLLFHYYDKDFNNEADTPDNFQSRRPNTSFCFLDIRSPGLGDTAMYLCATSSPLWDDNTEAFFGQGTRLTVV.

In this sample, this clonotype turned up a few times. The rearrangement uses TRBV12-3 or TRBV12-4 and TRBJ2-1, with TRBD1 identical over 9 bases. With V trimmed by 3 bases and J by 4 bases, 10 bases remained unmatched. CDR3 length equals 17 residues. The CDR3 here is CASSFNLEDRGYNEQFF. Written as DNA, the CDR3 is TGTGCCAGCAGTTTTAATTTAGAGGACAGGGGTTACAATGAGCAGTTCTTC.

This chain links TRBV6-6 with TRBJ1-3; D is uncertain. The V gene lost 7 bases and the J gene lost 0 bases, with 7 bases spanning the gap. The CDR3 length is 13 residues. Looked up from germline, CDR1 is MNHNY and CDR2 is SVGAGI (reference sequence). CDR3 nucleotide sequence: TGTGCCAGCAAAAGGGACTCTGGAAACACCATATATTTT. Its translation: CASKRDSGNTIYF.